What follows is one T cell receptor beta chain and its context. This sample is part of a study of cytomegalovirus exposure and HLA in healthy donors. The CDR3 sequence is 17 residues long. Trimming stripped 4 bases from V and 2 bases from J, with 20 bases between. Germline-derived CDR1 and CDR2 are SGHRS and YFSETQ. It was with 60 Vbeta and 13 Jbeta primers that the PCR ran. Profiled with immunoSEQ multiplex PCR; TCRdb holds only in-frame clones, not every one. This table has approximately 130,000 clones, 70% to 80% appearing once. The sequenced sample was PBMCs. This rearrangement joins TRBV5-1 to TRBJ2-3, with D possibly matching TRBD2 (7 bases). This receptor was obtained from a man aged 30-40 years in good health and CMV-seronegative. CDR3 nucleotide sequence: TGCGCCAGCAGCGCCAATAGGGGGGGGTGGGACACAGATACGCAGTATTTT. Its translation: CASSANRGGWDTDTQYF.